This section outlines one T cell receptor beta chain sequence together with its context. What it recognizes is unknown. The sample is drawn from a study of pediatric ulcerative colitis. The study's findings and limits: Rectal repertoires separated controls, mild-moderate and acute severe colitis.

This CDR3 has 14 amino acids. Germline V CDR1 and CDR2: SEHNR, FQNEAQ (reference sequence). The germline V and J ends were trimmed by 1 base and 5 bases, with 11 bases remaining between them. Colonoscopy and blood draw happened at the same time. Only in-frame clones appear in the TCRdb table, and some are missing; sequencing was by immunoSEQ multiplex PCR. The table lists 60,000 or so clones, over 70% of them singletons. Sequenced sample: blood. The chain uses TRBV7-9 and TRBJ2-5; a possible D gene is TRBD2 (6 bases). This receptor was taken from a boy between 5 and 17 years old with moderate ulcerative colitis. The CDR3 sequence is CASSLGRERETQYF. The CDR3, as DNA: TGTGCCAGCAGCTTAGGACGGGAGCGGGAGACCCAGTACTTC.